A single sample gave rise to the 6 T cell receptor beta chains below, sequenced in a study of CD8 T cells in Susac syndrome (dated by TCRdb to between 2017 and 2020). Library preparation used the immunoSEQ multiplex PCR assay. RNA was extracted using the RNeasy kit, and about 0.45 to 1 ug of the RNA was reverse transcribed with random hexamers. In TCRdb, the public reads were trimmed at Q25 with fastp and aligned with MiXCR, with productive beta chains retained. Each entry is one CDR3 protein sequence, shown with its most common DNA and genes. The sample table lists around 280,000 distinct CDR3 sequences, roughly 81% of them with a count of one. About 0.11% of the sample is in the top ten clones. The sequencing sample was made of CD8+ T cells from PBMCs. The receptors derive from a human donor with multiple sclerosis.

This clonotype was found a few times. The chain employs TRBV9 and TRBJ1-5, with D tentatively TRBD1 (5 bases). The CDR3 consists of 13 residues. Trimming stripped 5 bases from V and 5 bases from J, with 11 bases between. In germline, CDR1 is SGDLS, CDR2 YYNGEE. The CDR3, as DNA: TGTGCCAGCAGTCAGGGTGGGGATCAGCCCCAGCATTTT. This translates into CASSQGGDQPQHF.

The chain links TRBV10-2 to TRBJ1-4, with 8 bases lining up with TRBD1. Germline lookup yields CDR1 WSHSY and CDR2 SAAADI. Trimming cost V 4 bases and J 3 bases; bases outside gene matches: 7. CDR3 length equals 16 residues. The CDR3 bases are TGCGCCAGCAGTGGGGCAGGGGGCGCATCTAATGAAAAACTGTTTTTT. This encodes CASSGAGGASNEKLFF.

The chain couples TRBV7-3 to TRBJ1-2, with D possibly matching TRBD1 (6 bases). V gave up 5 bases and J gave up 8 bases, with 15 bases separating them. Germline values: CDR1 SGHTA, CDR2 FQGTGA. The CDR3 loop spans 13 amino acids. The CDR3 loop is CASSDQGPRGYTF. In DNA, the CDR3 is TGTGCCAGCAGCGACCAGGGGCCGAGGGGCTACACCTTC.

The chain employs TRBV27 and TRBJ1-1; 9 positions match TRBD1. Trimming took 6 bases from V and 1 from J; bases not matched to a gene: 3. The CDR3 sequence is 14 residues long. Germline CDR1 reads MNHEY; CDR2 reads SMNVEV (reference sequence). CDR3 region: CASRIQGANTEAFF. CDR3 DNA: TGTGCCAGCAGAATACAGGGGGCGAACACTGAAGCTTTCTTT.

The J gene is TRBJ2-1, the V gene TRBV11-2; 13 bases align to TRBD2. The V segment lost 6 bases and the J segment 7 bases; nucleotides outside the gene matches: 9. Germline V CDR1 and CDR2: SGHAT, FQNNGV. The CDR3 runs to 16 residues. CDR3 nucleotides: TGTGCCAGCAGTCCACGACCGGGACTAGCGGGAAATGAGCAGTTCTTC. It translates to CASSPRPGLAGNEQFF.

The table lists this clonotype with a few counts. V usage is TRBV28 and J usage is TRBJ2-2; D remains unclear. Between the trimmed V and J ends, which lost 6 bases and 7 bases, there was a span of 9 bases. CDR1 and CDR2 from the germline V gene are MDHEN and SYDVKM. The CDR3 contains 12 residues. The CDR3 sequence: CASSSLGGELFF. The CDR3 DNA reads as TGTGCCAGCAGCTCCTTGGGCGGGGAGCTGTTTTTT.